This T cell receptor (beta chain) was observed in a study of blood T cell repertoires in COVID-19. Study context: Sites across the United States, Italy and Spain contributed samples from acute and convalescent COVID-19.

The protocol was immunoSEQ multiplex PCR, while the TCRdb copy is restricted to in-frame clones and leaves out a portion. The repertoire holds 100,000 to 110,000 clones, with roughly 84% as singletons. CDR1 is SGHRS and CDR2 is YFSETQ in the germline V gene. This CDR3 has 13 amino acids. After removal of 3 bases from V and 2 bases from J, the junction contained 2 bases not matched to a gene. The TCR sequence derives from a human donor in a cohort sampled during active COVID-19. Sequenced material: peripheral blood. V is TRBV5-1 and J is TRBJ2-7; 7 nucleotides line up with TRBD1. The CDR3 reads CASSWDSPYEQYF. The CDR3 nucleotides are TGCGCCAGCAGCTGGGACAGCCCCTACGAGCAGTACTTC.